This paragraph reports one T cell receptor (beta chain). CDR1 and CDR2 (germline): SGHRS, YFSETQ. V was pared by 3 bases and J by 7 bases, with 5 bases of the junction left unmatched. The CDR3 contains 14 residues. This sample is drawn from a study of control samples from healthy donors and cancer patients. Assay: immunoSEQ multiplex PCR; the TCRdb copy retains only in-frame clones and omits some. The sample holds approximately 100,000 clones, roughly 92% seen once. The sequence was collected from a human donor in good health. The donor label of this sample is uncertain. The J gene is TRBJ2-1, the V gene TRBV5-1, with TRBD1 matching over 9 bases. Specimen: blood. Written as DNA, the CDR3 is TGCGCCAGCAGCTGGGGACAGGGAATGAATGAGCAGTTCTTC. It specifies CASSWGQGMNEQFF. Filled out from reference TRBV5-1 and TRBJ2-1, the complete variable domain reads KAGVTQTPRYLIKTRGQQVTLSCSPISGHRSVSWYQQTPGQGLQFLFEYFSETQRNKGNFPGRFSGRQFSNSRSEMNVSTLELGDSALYLCASSWGQGMNEQFFGPGTRLTVL.